This TCR beta chain stems from a study of OX40 agonist ivuxolimab in advanced cancers. V was pared by 4 bases and J by 4 bases, with 1 base of the junction left unmatched. The CDR3 has 16 amino acids. Germline values: CDR1 SEHNR, CDR2 FQNEAQ (reference sequence). With regard to this clone: Its matching antigen is unknown. Other DNA sequences from this sample encode an identical CDR3 as well.

Broader study findings: Expanded clones tended on average to be more numerous among CD8+ T cells than CD4+.

The method was immunoSEQ multiplex PCR; TCRdb's version includes in-frame clones alone and lacks a portion of them. This sample has tens of thousands of clones, with around 86% found just once. The sequence was obtained from an adult with an advanced solid tumor such as melanoma, head and neck, liver or kidney cancer. The material was CD4+ or CD8+ T cells sorted from blood, obtained in a trial of the OX40 agonist ivuxolimab. The genes are TRBV7-9 and TRBJ2-2, with 15 bases identical to TRBD2. CDR3 sequence: CASSSGLAGGTGELFF. Written as DNA, the CDR3 is TGTGCCAGCAGCTCGGGACTAGCGGGAGGCACCGGGGAGCTGTTTTTT.